This section outlines one T cell receptor beta chain sequence together with its context. This entry comes from a study of cytomegalovirus exposure and HLA in healthy donors. The PCR contained 60 Vbeta and 13 Jbeta primers. Profiled with immunoSEQ multiplex PCR; TCRdb holds only in-frame clones, not every one. The table lists more than 90,000 clones, approximately 69% of them singletons. CDR1 MNHEY and CDR2 SVGAGI come from the germline V gene. Trimming took off 7 bases at V and 0 bases at J, with 12 bases between the two ends. The CDR3 runs to 14 residues. This chain uses TRBV6-5 with TRBJ1-1; no definite D call. Sequencing was done on a sample of PBMCs. The sequence was obtained from a boy between 10 and 17 years old in good health and CMV-seropositive. The CDR3: CASTLESMNTEAFF. The CDR3 region has the DNA TGTGCCAGCACCCTAGAAAGCATGAACACTGAAGCTTTCTTT.